One T cell receptor beta chain is described in this entry. What it binds is unknown. Since all of the isolated RNA was reverse transcribed, expressed TCRB transcripts were what got sequenced. The data were produced by immunoSEQ multiplex PCR, yet TCRdb's version contains in-frame clones alone and is incomplete. The sample shows about 360,000 clones, roughly 12% of them seen only once. Germline-derived CDR1 and CDR2 are DFQATT and SNEGSKA (reference sequence). This CDR3 contains 10 residues. V was shortened by 6 bases and J by 10 bases, with 10 bases between the two germline ends. The sample is drawn from a study of beta chain features in type 1 diabetes. Purity above 95% was achieved in all sorted populations. Study-level results: The naive, central memory and Treg TCRB repertoires of patients appeared to be more similar to one another than those of healthy donors.

This sequence was found in a young man in good health. Sequenced sample: naive CD4+ T cells from blood. V is TRBV20-1 and J is TRBJ2-1, with D tentatively TRBD1 (5 bases). The CDR3 reads CSAPHREQFF. In DNA, the CDR3 is TGCAGTGCGCCACACAGGGAGCAGTTCTTC.